Listed here is a single T cell receptor (beta chain). Its antigen is currently unknown. This sample was included in a study of cytomegalovirus exposure and HLA in healthy donors. Findings and limits, study-wide: In a later analysis, a missense DCLRE1C variant was linked to TCR beta V- and J-gene trimming. Sequencing likely produced, as an artifact, a cluster of highly shared sequence variants. There were reportedly fewer N-insertions in an Asian-associated ancestry cluster than the approximately 670-donor mean, in a later analysis.

Researchers ran the PCR with 60 Vbeta and 13 Jbeta primers. Measured with immunoSEQ multiplex PCR; TCRdb has only the in-frame clones, and not every one. The table has tens of thousands of clones, about 71% seen once; the top ten hold about 22%. Germline V gives CDR1 MDHEN, CDR2 SYDVKM. The CDR3 covers 15 residues. J lost 8 bases, V lost 3 bases, and 9 bases had no gene match. Donors likely had unrecorded immune exposures despite being nominally healthy when sampled. Sequencing input: PBMCs. V is TRBV28 and J is TRBJ1-4, with 7 bases identical to TRBD1. The clonotype was recovered from a woman aged 45-65 years in good health and CMV-seropositive. The CDR3 here is CASSFLQGSYEKLFF. The CDR3 nucleotides read TGTGCCAGCAGTTTTTTACAGGGGAGTTACGAAAAACTGTTTTTT.